These 19 T cell receptor beta chains came from one sample sequenced in a study of blood T cell repertoires in COVID-19. The protocol was immunoSEQ multiplex PCR, while the TCRdb copy is restricted to in-frame clones and leaves out a portion. The data contain some 130,000 clones, about 88% of them singletons. Sequenced material: PBMCs or T cells enriched from blood (not recorded which). The source is a woman in her forties or fifties who had recovered from COVID-19.

The chain couples TRBV19 to TRBJ1-2; 10 bases match TRBD1. In germline, CDR1 is LNHDA, CDR2 SQIVND (reference sequence). The CDR3 extends over 16 amino acids. V was clipped by 6 bases and J by 0 bases; unmatched bases: 7. As DNA, the CDR3 is TGTGCCAGTAGAGACAGGGGGCGCGACGCTAACTATGGCTACACCTTC. Translated, it gives CASRDRGRDANYGYTF. Filled out from reference TRBV19 and TRBJ1-2, the complete variable domain reads DGGITQSPKYLFRKEGQNVTLSCEQNLNHDAMYWYRQDPGQGLRLIYYSQIVNDFQKGDIAEGYSVSREKKESFPLTVTSAQKNPTAFYLCASRDRGRDANYGYTFGSGTRLTVV.

The chain employs TRBV2 and TRBJ1-1, with 9 bases matching TRBD1. The CDR3 is 12 amino acids. Germline V gives CDR1 SNHLY, CDR2 FYNNEI. The V segment lost 6 bases and the J segment 6 bases; nucleotides outside the gene matches: 2. CDR3 coding DNA: TGTGCCAGCAGCAGGACAGGGGCTGAAGCTTTCTTT. Translating gives CASSRTGAEAFF. The variable domain in full, with the rest retrieved from reference TRBV2 and TRBJ1-1, is EPEVTQTPSHQVTQMGQEVILRCVPISNHLYFYWYRQILGQKVEFLVSFYNNEISEKSEIFDDQFSVERPDGSNFTLKIRSTKLEDSAMYFCASSRTGAEAFFGQGTRLTVV.

The rearrangement uses TRBV2 and TRBJ2-7; D is unresolved. The CDR3 runs to 14 residues. Trimming took off 2 bases at V and 1 base at J, with 9 bases between the two ends. Germline V gene data show CDR1 as SNHLY and CDR2 as FYNNEI. CDR3 in amino acids: CASSEWFRSYEQYF. The CDR3 bases are TGTGCCAGCAGTGAATGGTTCAGATCCTACGAGCAGTACTTC.

V and J are TRBV4-1 and TRBJ1-4; a possible D gene is TRBD1 (5 bases). V was pared by 0 bases and J by 8 bases, with 10 bases between. CDR1 is MGHRA, CDR2 YSYEKL, per germline. The CDR3 is 14 amino acids. CDR3 bases: TGCGCCAGCAGCCAAGATAGGGGTGGCGAAAAACTGTTTTTT. Translated, it gives CASSQDRGGEKLFF.

This clone was seen once. The CDR3 region is CASSPSQTLMDYGYTF. The CDR3 DNA follows: TGTGCCAGCTCACCATCACAGACGTTGATGGACTATGGCTACACCTTC. V gene TRBV18 combines with J gene TRBJ1-2; the D is unclear. This CDR3 is built from 16 residues. In germline, CDR1 is KGHSH, CDR2 LQKENI. V was cut by 2 bases and J by 3 bases, with 16 bases left in between.

Turning to this clone: Relative to the germline gene, one junction end is altered; a read error may explain this. V usage is TRBV13 and J usage is TRBJ2-5; 8 bases align to TRBD1. The germline CDR1 and CDR2 sequences are PRHDT and FYEKMQ (reference sequence). CDR3 length: 14 residues. CDR3 in amino acids: CASSSRTGQESQYF. The CDR3 DNA sequence: TGTGCCAGCAGCTCGCGGACAGGGCAAGAGTCCCAGTACTTC.

The chain uses TRBV10-1 and TRBJ2-6; 10 bases match TRBD1. In germline, CDR1 is WNHNN, CDR2 SYGVQD (reference sequence). This CDR3 has 13 amino acids. V was pared by 4 bases and J by 14 bases, with 5 bases of the junction left unmatched. Here the CDR3 reads CASSGTGGAFLTF. The CDR3 DNA reads as TGCGCCAGCAGTGGGACAGGGGGAGCATTCCTGACTTTC.

The chain recombines TRBV5-1 with TRBJ2-2, with D tentatively TRBD1 (5 bases). V lost 4 bases and J lost 4, with 17 bases in between. Germline loops: CDR1 SGHRS, CDR2 YFSETQ. CDR3 size: 16 residues. CDR3 region: CASSRAAGPLTGELFF. DNA of the CDR3: TGCGCCAGCAGCCGGGCCGCAGGGCCCCTCACCGGGGAGCTGTTTTTT.

V usage is TRBV10-3 and J usage is TRBJ2-2; 7 bases agree with TRBD2. The CDR3 extends over 15 amino acids. Trimming at V came to 8 bases and at J to 1 base, leaving 7 bases not matched to a gene. Looked up from germline, CDR1 is ENHRY and CDR2 is SYGVKD. CDR3 protein: CAISGGDKNTGELFF. Here the CDR3 DNA reads TGTGCCATCTCGGGGGGAGACAAGAACACCGGGGAGCTGTTTTTT.

In this sample, this clone turned up once. V usage is TRBV3-1 (or the pseudogene TRBV3-2) and J usage is TRBJ1-1; TRBD1 might be the D (6 bases). The CDR3 length is 13 residues. V lost 1 base and J lost 6, with 9 bases in between. Germline CDR1 reads LGHDT; CDR2 reads YNNKEL (reference sequence). In DNA, the CDR3 is TGTGCCAGCAGCCAAGGGTACAGGGCTGAAGCTTTCTTT. As protein: CASSQGYRAEAFF.

The chain employs TRBV27 and TRBJ1-1; possible D gene TRBD1, 6 bases. V gave up 3 bases and J gave up 5 bases, with 16 bases separating them. Germline values: CDR1 MNHEY, CDR2 SMNVEV (reference sequence). The CDR3 length is 15 residues. The CDR3 sequence: CASSFPQGRRTEAFF. The CDR3 DNA is TGTGCCAGCAGTTTTCCTCAGGGGCGAAGGACTGAAGCTTTCTTT.

This chain uses TRBV3-1 (or the pseudogene TRBV3-2) with TRBJ1-6; a weak D match, TRBD1 (5 bases). The CDR3 runs to 19 residues. V was trimmed by 4 bases and J by 0 bases, leaving 19 bases between them. CDR1 and CDR2 (germline): LGHDT, YNNKEL (reference sequence). The CDR3 nucleotides are TGTGCCAGCAGCCGAGCCACTTTTGGGGGGAACTCCTATAATTCACCCCTCCACTTT. It specifies CASSRATFGGNSYNSPLHF.

The V gene is TRBV3-1 (or the pseudogene TRBV3-2), the J gene TRBJ1-1; D gene uncertain. The V gene's germline CDR1 is LGHDT and CDR2 YNNKEL (reference sequence). V was pared by 0 bases and J by 1 base, with 9 bases between. The CDR3 sequence is 15 residues long. CDR3 in amino acids: CASSQDREANTEAFF. The CDR3 coding sequence is TGTGCCAGCAGCCAAGATCGGGAGGCGAACACTGAAGCTTTCTTT.

The rearrangement links TRBV2 to TRBJ1-1, with 8 bases that match TRBD1. The V gene end was trimmed by 7 bases and the J gene end by 2 bases; junction bases not matched to a gene: 9. The CDR3 consists of 15 residues. Germline values: CDR1 SNHLY, CDR2 FYNNEI. DNA of the CDR3: TGTGCCAGCAATTCCGTCGGACAGGGAAACACTGAAGCTTTCTTT. This translates into CASNSVGQGNTEAFF.

This sequence joins TRBV6-5 and TRBJ1-2, with D perhaps matching TRBD1 (5 bases). Deletions cut 1 base from V and 4 bases from J, with 7 bases between. Germline CDR1 and CDR2: MNHEY and SVGAGI. The CDR3 runs to 13 residues. This CDR3 reads CASSYLTVYGYTF. The CDR3 nucleotides are TGTGCCAGCAGTTACTTGACAGTCTATGGCTACACCTTC.

The rearrangement joins TRBV27 to TRBJ2-3; D gene ambiguous. V lost 5 bases and J lost 2, with 8 bases in between. This CDR3 has 13 residues. Germline CDR1 MNHEY, CDR2 SMNVEV (reference sequence). In DNA, the CDR3 is TGTGCCAGCAGTCCCCCAAACACAGATACGCAGTATTTT. The encoded protein is CASSPPNTDTQYF.

The chain joins TRBV7-2 to TRBJ2-1; 11 bases are a match to TRBD2. V lost 5 bases, J lost 12 bases, and 9 bases stayed unmatched. Germline CDR1 SGHTA, CDR2 FQGNSA. The CDR3 spans 14 residues. CDR3 nucleotides: TGTGCCAGCAGCACCCCTTGGCTAGCGGGGGGGCAGTTCTTC. This translates into CASSTPWLAGGQFF.

About this clone: The junction does not match germline at one end; this may be a read error. The chain recombines TRBV11-3 with TRBJ2-5; 7 bases are a match to TRBD1. Germline V CDR1 and CDR2: SGHNT, YENEEA. This CDR3 spans 17 amino acids. The CDR3 here is CASSLETGPHLFVAQYF. Written as DNA, the CDR3 is TGTGCCAGCAGCCTAGAGACAGGGCCCCATCTTTTTGTGGCCCAGTACTTC.

The chain employs TRBV28 and TRBJ2-2; 10 nucleotides line up with TRBD2. The ends lost 6 bases at V and 0 bases at J; junction bases unmatched: 4. This CDR3 has 16 residues. Looked up from germline, CDR1 is MDHEN and CDR2 is SYDVKM. CDR3 protein: CASRNSGGTNTGELFF. CDR3 nucleotides: TGTGCCAGCAGAAATAGCGGGGGGACGAACACCGGGGAGCTGTTTTTT.